This paragraph reports one T cell receptor beta chain. Its antigen is not identified. The data stem from a study of tumor-infiltrating lymphocytes in primary liver carcinoma. Study results and limitations: Overlap in tumor-adjacent and tumor-blood pairs fell below that of tumor region pairs.

RNA isolated from unsorted whole blood supplied the blood RNA, with germline DNA also extracted. Trimming pared 4 bases from V and 11 bases from J, leaving 14 bases between. CDR1 and CDR2 (germline): MNHEY, SVGEGT. The CDR3 spans 12 residues. The input was approximately 500 ng total RNA; TCR beta cDNA was made from it with a constant-region primer. Nested multiplex PCR, run for three rounds with slightly modified ARM-PCR, yielded TCR beta libraries. Forward primers for TRBV1-TRBV30 and a C-beta reverse primer served the first two PCR rounds, at roughly 10 cycles each. TCRdb passed the multiplex PCR reads through MiXCR, listing each CDR3 protein once. The sample carries roughly 180,000 distinct CDR3 sequences, roughly three fifths recorded once.

Input material: peripheral blood. This rearrangement joins TRBV6-2 or TRBV6-3 to TRBJ1-1; D remains unclear. This clonotype was obtained from a man aged 35 to 55 with primary liver carcinoma and hepatitis B virus infection. The CDR3 nucleotides are TGTGCCAGCAGTTTGACGGATTGGGTCGCTTTCTTT. It codes for CASSLTDWVAFF.